This entry is about one TCR beta chain. The CDR3 is 14 amino acids. CDR1 and CDR2 (germline): SNHLY, FYNNEI. V was shortened by 6 bases and J by 3 bases, with 12 bases between the two germline ends. The treatment is: around 19 received Ad26.COV2.S at low or high dose, single or two shots; 5 received placebo; per-sample allocation not given. Each sample was drawn 63 days after the first injection (of vaccine or placebo). This Boston cohort included adults aged 18-55 years. TCRdb's copy holds only in-frame clones and misses some; the assay was immunoSEQ multiplex PCR. This sample has about half a million clones, with 80% to 90% found just once. These data belong to a study of Ad26.COV2.S vaccination and SARS-CoV-2 variants.

V and J are TRBV2 and TRBJ2-1; no firm D call. The specimen was peripheral blood, collected in a trial of Ad26.COV2.S vaccine versus placebo. The source is a person between 18 and 65 years old who received the Ad26.COV2.S COVID-19 vaccine or a placebo. CDR3 nucleotide sequence: TGTGCCAGCAGCGGCGGTCCGAGCTACAATGAGCAGTTCTTC. This sequence encodes CASSGGPSYNEQFF. The whole variable domain, filled in from reference TRBV2 and TRBJ2-1, reads EPEVTQTPSHQVTQMGQEVILRCVPISNHLYFYWYRQILGQKVEFLVSFYNNEISEKSEIFDDQFSVERPDGSNFTLKIRSTKLEDSAMYFCASSGGPSYNEQFFGPGTRLTVL.